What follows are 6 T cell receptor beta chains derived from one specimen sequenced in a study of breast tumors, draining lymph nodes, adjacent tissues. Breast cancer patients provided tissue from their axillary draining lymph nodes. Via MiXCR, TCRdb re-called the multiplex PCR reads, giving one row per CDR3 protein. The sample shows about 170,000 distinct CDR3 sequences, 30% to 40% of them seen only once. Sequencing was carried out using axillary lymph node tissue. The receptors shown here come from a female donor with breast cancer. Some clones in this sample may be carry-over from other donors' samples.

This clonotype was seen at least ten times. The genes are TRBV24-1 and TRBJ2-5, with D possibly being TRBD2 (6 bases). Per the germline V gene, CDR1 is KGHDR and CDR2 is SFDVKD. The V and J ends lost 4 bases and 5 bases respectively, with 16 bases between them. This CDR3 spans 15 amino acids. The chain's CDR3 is CATSDRGTPRETQYF. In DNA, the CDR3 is TGTGCCACCAGTGACCGTGGGACTCCCCGGGAGACCCAGTACTTC.

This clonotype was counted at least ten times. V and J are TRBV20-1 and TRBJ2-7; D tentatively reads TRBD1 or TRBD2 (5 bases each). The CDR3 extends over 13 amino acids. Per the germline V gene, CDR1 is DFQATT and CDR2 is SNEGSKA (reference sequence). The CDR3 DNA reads TGCAGCGCTTGGGGGACCGACTCCTACGAGCAGTACTTC. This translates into CSAWGTDSYEQYF.

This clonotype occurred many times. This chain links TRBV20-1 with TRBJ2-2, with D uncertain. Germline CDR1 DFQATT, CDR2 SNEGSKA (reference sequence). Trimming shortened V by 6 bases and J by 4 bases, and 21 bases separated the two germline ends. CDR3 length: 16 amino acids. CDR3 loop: CSARNAAIGTTGELFF. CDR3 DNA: TGCAGTGCCCGCAACGCCGCTATTGGAACCACCGGGGAGCTGTTTTTT.

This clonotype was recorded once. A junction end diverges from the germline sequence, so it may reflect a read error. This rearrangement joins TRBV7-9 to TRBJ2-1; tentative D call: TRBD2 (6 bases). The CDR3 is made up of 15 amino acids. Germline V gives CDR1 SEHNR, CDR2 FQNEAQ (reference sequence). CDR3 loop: CASSRGTPSYNERLF. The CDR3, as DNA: TGTGCCAGCAGCCGGGGGACCCCCTCCTACAATGAGCGGCTCTTC.

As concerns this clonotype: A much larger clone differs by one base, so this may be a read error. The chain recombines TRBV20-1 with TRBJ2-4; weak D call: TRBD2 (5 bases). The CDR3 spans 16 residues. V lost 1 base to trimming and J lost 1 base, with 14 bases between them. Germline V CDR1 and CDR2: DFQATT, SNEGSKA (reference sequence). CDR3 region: CSARARGNRAKNIQYF. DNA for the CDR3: TGCAGTGCTAGAGCCCGAGGGAACCGGGCCAAAAACATTCAGTACTTC.

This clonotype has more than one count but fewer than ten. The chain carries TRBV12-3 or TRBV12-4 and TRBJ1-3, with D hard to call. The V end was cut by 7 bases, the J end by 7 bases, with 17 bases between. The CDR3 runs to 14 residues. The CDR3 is CASTGPGFGNTIYF. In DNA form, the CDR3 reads TGTGCCAGCACCGGGCCGGGATTTGGGAACACCATATATTTT.